These 27 T cell receptor beta chains came from one sample sequenced in a study of blood T cell repertoires in COVID-19. Sequencing was performed with immunoSEQ multiplex PCR; in TCRdb, only in-frame clones are kept and a portion is missing. The table records some 67,000 clones, roughly nine tenths of them present only once. The sequenced material came from peripheral blood. The receptors were sampled from a woman in her late teens or twenties with acute or convalescent COVID-19.

The chain links TRBV7-6 to TRBJ2-5, with 11 bases fitting TRBD2. The length of the CDR3 is 15 residues. Germline loops: CDR1 SGHVS, CDR2 FNYEAQ. V lost 4 bases and J lost 2; bases outside the gene matches: 3. In DNA form, the CDR3 reads TGTGCCAGCAGCTCCATAGCGGGGGGGCAAGAGACCCAGTACTTC. This translates into CASSSIAGGQETQYF.

DNA of the CDR3: TGTGCCAGTAGTACCCGCCGGGAGGGCACTGAAGCTTTCTTT. Its protein product is CASSTRREGTEAFF. The chain combines TRBV19 with TRBJ1-1; D unresolved. V was pared by 4 bases and J by 4 bases, with 13 bases between. The CDR3 runs 14 residues. CDR1 is LNHDA and CDR2 is SQIVND in the germline V gene (reference sequence).

The rearrangement joins TRBV7-9 to TRBJ2-7, with 10 bases that match TRBD2. Germline CDR1 SEHNR, CDR2 FQNEAQ (reference sequence). There are 16 residues in the CDR3. With 5 bases clipped from V and 6 bases from J, the junction kept 13 bases outside the gene matches. This chain's CDR3 is CASSTFLAGEMGEQYF. For the CDR3, the DNA is TGTGCCAGCAGCACATTCCTAGCGGGGGAAATGGGCGAGCAGTACTTC.

This clone appeared a single time. This sequence joins TRBV10-3 and TRBJ1-5; 8 nucleotides line up with TRBD1. Germline CDR1 is ENHRY and CDR2 is SYGVKD. With 2 bases clipped from V and 0 bases from J, the junction kept 12 bases outside the gene matches. The CDR3 loop spans 19 amino acids. For the CDR3, the DNA is TGTGCCATCAGTGAGCACAAGCCGGGACAGGAGTATAGCAATCAGCCCCAGCATTTT. This gives the protein CAISEHKPGQEYSNQPQHF.

V gene TRBV9 combines with J gene TRBJ1-6; unclear D gene. V gave up 7 bases and J gave up 4 bases, with 9 bases separating them. Germline V gene data show CDR1 as SGDLS and CDR2 as YYNGEE. CDR3 length: 13 amino acids. Here the CDR3 reads CASARDYNSPLHF. CDR3 nucleotide sequence: TGTGCCAGCGCGCGAGATTATAATTCACCCCTCCACTTT.

The genes are TRBV28 and TRBJ2-7; TRBD1 is a possible D gene (6 bases). Germline values: CDR1 MDHEN, CDR2 SYDVKM. V lost 6 bases to trimming and J lost 3 bases, with 18 bases between them. The CDR3 loop spans 15 amino acids. The DNA for the CDR3 is TGTGCCAGCAGAAAGGACAGCCAACAGGTCTACGAGCAGTACTTC. It is translated as CASRKDSQQVYEQYF.

V and J are TRBV6-4 and TRBJ1-3; D is ambiguous. CDR1 and CDR2 (germline): MRHNA, SNTAGT. V was clipped by 6 bases and J by 0 bases, with 15 bases between them. The CDR3 extends over 16 amino acids. CDR3 bases: TGTGCCAGCAGGACTCCCTACATCCACTCTGGAAACACCATATATTTT. Protein product: CASRTPYIHSGNTIYF.

The chain is built from TRBV4-1 and TRBJ1-2, with D possibly TRBD1 on 5 matching bases. Germline lookup yields CDR1 MGHRA and CDR2 YSYEKL. The ends were cut back, 1 base at V and 0 bases at J, with 9 bases in the middle. The CDR3 has 15 amino acids. The CDR3 region has the DNA TGCGCCAGCAGCCAAGCGGAGGGGTCTAACTATGGCTACACCTTC. Translated: CASSQAEGSNYGYTF.

The genes are TRBV4-1 and TRBJ2-3, with 9 positions matching TRBD1. Germline V gene data show CDR1 as MGHRA and CDR2 as YSYEKL. With V trimmed by 1 base and J by 0 bases, 8 bases remained unmatched. The CDR3 extends over 18 amino acids. The CDR3 protein is CASSQVGYGTGSTDTQYF. The CDR3 region has the DNA TGCGCCAGCAGCCAAGTAGGCTATGGGACAGGGAGCACAGATACGCAGTATTTT.

The J gene is TRBJ1-1, the V gene TRBV2; D perhaps matches TRBD1 (6 bases). Germline CDR1 SNHLY, CDR2 FYNNEI. The V end lost 2 bases, the J end lost 7 bases, and 17 bases lay between the germline ends. CDR3 length equals 15 residues. CDR3 sequence: CASSELYRDLYEAFF. CDR3 nucleotide sequence: TGTGCCAGCAGTGAACTTTACAGGGATTTATATGAAGCTTTCTTT.

The CDR3 nucleotides read TGTGCCAGCCGACAGGGGGCTGACAATCAGCCCCAGCATTTT. It yields the protein CASRQGADNQPQHF. J is TRBJ1-5 and V is TRBV6-5, with 10 nucleotides matching TRBD1. This CDR3 contains 14 residues. The germline CDR1 and CDR2 sequences are MNHEY and SVGAGI. J lost 3 bases, V lost 8 bases, and 4 bases had no gene match.

This chain uses TRBV21-1 with TRBJ1-5; the tabulated D call, TRBD1, remains unverified against the DNA. TRBV21-1 is annotated as a pseudogene. This CDR3 comprises 14 residues. CDR3 residues: CASPTGYSNQPQHF. The CDR3 bases are TGTGCCAGCCCGACAGGTTATAGCAATCAGCCCCAGCATTTT.

This sequence joins TRBV6-2 or TRBV6-3 and TRBJ2-3; D not certain. This CDR3 is 14 amino acids long. Trimming shortened V by 1 base and J by 2 bases, and 7 bases separated the two germline ends. From germline, CDR1 is MNHEY and CDR2 SVGEGT. The CDR3 spells CASSYYSTTDTQYF. DNA of the CDR3: TGTGCCAGCAGTTACTACAGCACCACAGATACGCAGTATTTT.

The chain joins TRBV7-2 to TRBJ1-2, with D possibly being TRBD1 (6 bases). The CDR3 has 16 residues. The V end lost 1 base, the J end lost 5 bases, and 17 bases lay between the germline ends. Germline V gene lookup returns CDR1 SGHTA and CDR2 FQGNSA. The CDR3 protein is CASSLGQANPVYGYTF. The DNA of the CDR3 is TGTGCCAGCAGCTTAGGACAGGCCAACCCGGTTTATGGCTACACCTTC.

The rearrangement uses TRBV5-1 and TRBJ2-5, with a weak D call TRBD2 (6 bases). V was trimmed by 4 bases and J by 7 bases, leaving 20 bases between them. Germline V lookup: CDR1 SGHRS, CDR2 YFSETQ. CDR3 size: 15 residues. The CDR3 reads CASSLPDGPGGTQYF. The CDR3 DNA reads TGCGCCAGCAGCCTTCCGGACGGACCCGGGGGGACCCAGTACTTC.

V usage is TRBV10-3 and J usage is TRBJ2-3; 12 bases are a match to TRBD2. There are 15 residues in the CDR3. Germline V gene data show CDR1 as ENHRY and CDR2 as SYGVKD. V gave up 5 bases and J gave up 4 bases; unmatched junction bases: 4. This CDR3 is CAISSSGGAADTQYF. The CDR3 DNA reads TGTGCCATCAGTTCTAGCGGGGGGGCGGCAGATACGCAGTATTTT.

The chain combines TRBV4-1 with TRBJ2-5; possible D gene TRBD2, 6 bases. This CDR3 has 17 amino acids. Germline V gene lookup returns CDR1 MGHRA and CDR2 YSYEKL. Trimming took off 3 bases at V and 0 bases at J, with 17 bases between the two ends. CDR3 protein: CASSQELPGLHQETQYF. In DNA, the CDR3 is TGCGCCAGCAGCCAGGAACTCCCGGGACTCCACCAAGAGACCCAGTACTTC.

The chain uses TRBV30 and TRBJ1-2, with TRBD1 matching 9 bases. The CDR3 is made up of 14 amino acids. V was pared by 4 bases and J by 4 bases, with 7 bases of the junction left unmatched. Germline lookup yields CDR1 GTSNPN and CDR2 SVGIG (reference sequence). The chain's CDR3 is CAWTRGQGAYGYTF. CDR3 bases: TGTGCCTGGACAAGGGGACAGGGTGCCTATGGCTACACCTTC.

The chain uses TRBV18 and TRBJ1-2; 12 nucleotides match TRBD1. Germline V gene data show CDR1 as KGHSH and CDR2 as LQKENI. This CDR3 is built from 17 residues. The V gene end was trimmed by 7 bases and the J gene end by 4 bases; junction bases not matched to a gene: 13. CDR3 nucleotide sequence: TGTGCCAGCTTTAGTAGCGGGACAGGGGGCCGTATCTATGGCTACACCTTC. This gives the protein CASFSSGTGGRIYGYTF.

V gene TRBV25-1 combines with J gene TRBJ2-6; the D is unclear. V lost 4 bases and J lost 3, with 7 bases in between. Germline V lookup: CDR1 MGHDK, CDR2 SYGVNS. CDR3 length: 14 amino acids. The CDR3 protein is CASSGDFGANVLTF. The CDR3 region has the DNA TGTGCCAGCAGTGGAGACTTTGGGGCCAACGTCCTGACTTTC. The full variable domain, completed using reference TRBV25-1 and TRBJ2-6, is EADIYQTPRYLVIGTGKKITLECSQTMGHDKMYWYQQDPGMELHLIHYSYGVNSTEKGDLSSESTVSRIRTEHFPLTLESARPSHTSQYLCASSGDFGANVLTFGAGSRLTVL.

A remark on this clone: Other nucleotide sequences from this sample produce the same CDR3. V gene TRBV6-2 or TRBV6-3 combines with J gene TRBJ2-7, with 11 bases matching TRBD2. With 2 bases clipped from V and 4 bases from J, the junction kept 4 bases outside the gene matches. There are 15 residues in the CDR3. Germline assignment: CDR1 MNHEY and CDR2 SVGEGT. CDR3 amino acids: CASSYRLAGLYEQYF. The CDR3 DNA sequence: TGTGCCAGCAGTTACCGACTAGCGGGGCTGTACGAGCAGTACTTC.

J is TRBJ2-6 and V is TRBV5-5; D uncertain. V was shortened by 0 bases and J by 0 bases, with 4 bases between the two germline ends. Germline lookup yields CDR1 SGHKS and CDR2 YYEKEE (reference sequence). This CDR3 region has 15 residues. The CDR3 is CASSLVVSGANVLTF. CDR3 bases: TGTGCCAGCAGCTTGGTAGTCTCTGGGGCCAACGTCCTGACTTTC.

This sequence joins TRBV4-3 and TRBJ1-4, with D perhaps matching TRBD1 (5 bases). The germline V and J ends were trimmed by 1 base and 6 bases, with 21 bases remaining between them. Germline V gene data show CDR1 as LGHNA and CDR2 as YSLEER. This CDR3 is built from 18 residues. CDR3 region: CASSQVRFRGGRDEKLFF. The CDR3 nucleotides read TGCGCCAGCAGCCAAGTGAGGTTTCGGGGGGGTCGAGATGAAAAACTGTTTTTT.

V gene TRBV28 combines with J gene TRBJ1-6; 8 nucleotides match TRBD1. This CDR3 comprises 17 residues. Germline assignment: CDR1 MDHEN and CDR2 SYDVKM. Trimming at V came to 6 bases and at J to 4 bases, leaving 11 bases not matched to a gene. The CDR3 is CASSFTTGAGYNSPLHF. CDR3 DNA: TGTGCCAGCAGCTTTACGACAGGGGCTGGTTATAATTCACCCCTCCACTTT.

Comments on this clone: The germline gene is not matched at one end of the junction; a read error may be the cause. Other nucleotide sequences in the sample specify the same CDR3. The CDR3 loop is CASNEQVNQPQHF. In DNA form, the CDR3 reads TGTGCCAGCAATGAACAGGTCAATCAGCCCCAGCATTTT. This chain joins TRBV6-1 and TRBJ1-5; a weak D match, TRBD1 (5 bases). This CDR3 has 13 residues. Germline V gives CDR1 MNHNS, CDR2 SASEGT.

V is TRBV30 and J is TRBJ2-1; 11 bases agree with TRBD2. Germline CDR1 reads GTSNPN; CDR2 reads SVGIG (reference sequence). The V gene end was trimmed by 2 bases and the J gene end by 8 bases; junction bases not matched to a gene: 5. This CDR3 contains 14 residues. The DNA for the CDR3 is TGTGCCTGGAGTATTACTAGCGGGGGTGATGAGCAGTTCTTC. Translating it yields CAWSITSGGDEQFF.

This clone was observed a handful of times. V and J are TRBV7-2 and TRBJ1-2; 7 positions agree with TRBD1. V shed 5 bases and J 4 bases; nucleotides not matched to a gene: 7. CDR3 length equals 14 residues. CDR1 SGHTA and CDR2 FQGNSA come from the germline V gene. CDR3 nucleotides: TGTGCCAGCAGCGCATCCGGGACAGCCTATGGCTACACCTTC. It specifies CASSASGTAYGYTF.